One sample yielded the 32 T cell receptor beta chains listed below, sequenced in a study of graft-versus-host responses after intestinal transplantation. No antigen has been assigned to these receptors. The assay was immunoSEQ multiplex PCR, and TCRdb's table has in-frame clones only and misses some. This table has some 70,000 clones, roughly 87% appearing once. Source: unstimulated CD8+ T cells sorted from spleen or lymph node cells, taken before transplant. The source of these receptors is a human donor who was the organ donor for an intestinal transplant.

The chain is built from TRBV7-8 and TRBJ1-5; D is unclear. Deletions cut 5 bases from V and 8 bases from J, with 16 bases between. This CDR3 spans 14 amino acids. Germline-derived CDR1 and CDR2 are SGHVS and FQNEAQ. The CDR3 nucleotides read TGTGCCAGCAGCCTCGACCCCTTTGATAAGCCCCAGCATTTT. Translated, it gives CASSLDPFDKPQHF.

This clone was observed once. The CDR3: CASSEGTGWPLHF. In DNA, the CDR3 is TGTGCCAGCAGTGAAGGGACAGGGTGGCCCCTCCACTTT. The chain combines TRBV6-4 with TRBJ1-6; TRBD1 agrees at 9 bases. Germline V CDR1 and CDR2: MRHNA, SNTAGT. V trimming: 3 bases; J trimming: 13 bases; junction bases outside the gene matches: 4. This CDR3 comprises 13 residues.

This chain links TRBV14 with TRBJ2-7; the D gene is possibly TRBD2 (5 bases). Between the trimmed V and J ends, which lost 1 base and 3 bases, there was a span of 13 bases. The CDR3 covers 15 residues. The germline V gene encodes CDR1 SGHDN and CDR2 FVKESK. Written as DNA, the CDR3 is TGTGCCAGCAGCCAAGGAAGCGGAGCATTCTACGAGCAGTACTTC. Its translation: CASSQGSGAFYEQYF.

The chain uses TRBV28 and TRBJ2-7, with D uncertain. CDR3 length: 15 residues. From germline, CDR1 is MDHEN and CDR2 SYDVKM. V lost 2 bases and J lost 2, with 13 bases in between. CDR3 sequence: CASSLIPNRAYEQYF. Here the CDR3 DNA reads TGTGCCAGCAGTTTAATCCCGAACCGGGCCTACGAGCAGTACTTC.

This clone qualifies as medium-sized. CDR3 nucleotides: TGTGCCAGCAGCTTAGATGGGTGGACTAATGAAAAACTGTTTTTT. Translating it yields CASSLDGWTNEKLFF. The chain employs TRBV11-2 and TRBJ1-4; unclear D gene. Germline assignment: CDR1 SGHAT and CDR2 FQNNGV. Trimming took off 0 bases at V and 2 bases at J, with 7 bases between the two ends. The CDR3 consists of 15 residues.

The V call is TRBV7-6, the J call TRBJ2-5, with no clear D. CDR3 length: 15 amino acids. The germline V gene has CDR1 SGHVS and CDR2 FNYEAQ. Trimming left V 1 base short and J 3 bases short, with 12 bases between. The CDR3 loop reads CASSLVVLEKETQYF. CDR3 coding DNA: TGTGCCAGCAGCTTAGTTGTCTTGGAGAAAGAGACCCAGTACTTC. The whole variable domain, filled in from reference TRBV7-6 and TRBJ2-5, reads GAGVSQSPRYKVTKRGQDVALRCDPISGHVSLYWYRQALGQGPEFLTYFNYEAQQDKSGLPNDRFSAERPEGSISTLTIQRTEQRDSAMYRCASSLVVLEKETQYFGPGTRLLVL.

V gene TRBV19 combines with J gene TRBJ2-2; TRBD1 matches at 9 bases. V lost 5 bases and J lost 1; bases outside the gene matches: 8. The CDR3 runs 17 residues. Per the germline V gene, CDR1 is LNHDA and CDR2 is SQIVND (reference sequence). CDR3 residues: CASSLRTGAQNTGELFF. The DNA for the CDR3 is TGTGCCAGTAGTCTGAGGACAGGGGCTCAGAACACCGGGGAGCTGTTTTTT.

This clone was recorded a few times. The genes are TRBV30 and TRBJ2-5; 7 nucleotides agree with TRBD2. The length of the CDR3 is 16 residues. From germline, CDR1 is GTSNPN and CDR2 SVGIG (reference sequence). After removal of 2 bases from V and 3 bases from J, the junction contained 12 bases not matched to a gene. Written as DNA, the CDR3 is TGTGCCTGGAGTCTTTTTCCGGGACTAAAGAAAGAGACCCAGTACTTC. Its translation: CAWSLFPGLKKETQYF.

The rearrangement uses TRBV2 and TRBJ1-4; TRBD1 is a possible D gene (5 bases). The V end lost 6 bases, the J end lost 6 bases, and 14 bases lay between the germline ends. The germline CDR1 and CDR2 sequences are SNHLY and FYNNEI. The CDR3 totals 14 residues. CDR3 region: CASRTPSGYEKLFF. The DNA for the CDR3 is TGTGCCAGCAGGACCCCCTCAGGGTATGAAAAACTGTTTTTT.

This rearrangement joins TRBV5-1 to TRBJ1-2, with TRBD1 matching 8 bases. CDR3 length: 15 amino acids. Germline-derived CDR1 and CDR2 are SGHRS and YFSETQ. The junction had 7 bases not matched to a gene; V was cut back by 1 base and J by 5 bases. The CDR3 DNA reads TGCGCCAGCAGCTTGTTGCACAGGGGGGCTTATGGCTACACCTTC. Amino acid sequence: CASSLLHRGAYGYTF.

This clone was found a few times. The chain employs TRBV7-9 and TRBJ2-1; no clear D. Deletions cut 3 bases from V and 5 bases from J, with 17 bases between. The germline V gene encodes CDR1 SEHNR and CDR2 FQNEAQ (reference sequence). This CDR3 region has 16 residues. This CDR3 is CASSLPQAGFNNEQFF. The CDR3 coding sequence is TGTGCCAGCAGCTTGCCCCAGGCAGGTTTTAACAATGAGCAGTTCTTC.

The rearrangement uses TRBV7-2 and TRBJ1-2, with TRBD1 as a possible D gene (5 bases). Deletions cut 0 bases from V and 3 bases from J, with 23 bases between. Germline V gene data show CDR1 as SGHTA and CDR2 as FQGNSA. There are 19 residues in the CDR3. In DNA, the CDR3 is TGTGCCAGCAGCTTAGCGGGGGGGGGAAGGGGCCTTGGGGACTATGGCTACACCTTC. It is translated as CASSLAGGGRGLGDYGYTF.

This clone was seen a single time. This sequence joins TRBV30 and TRBJ1-2, with no clear D. The CDR3 consists of 13 residues. Germline V gene data show CDR1 as GTSNPN and CDR2 as SVGIG (reference sequence). Between the trimmed V and J ends, which lost 0 bases and 7 bases, there was a span of 12 bases. The CDR3 loop reads CAWSVGEGVGYTF. CDR3 bases: TGTGCCTGGAGTGTTGGTGAGGGAGTTGGCTACACCTTC. Complete variable domain (other parts from reference TRBV30 and TRBJ1-2): SQTIHQWPATLVQPVGSPLSLECTVEGTSNPNLYWYRQAAGRGLQLLFYSVGIGQISSEVPQNLSASRPQDRQFILSSKKLLLSDSGFYLCAWSVGEGVGYTFGSGTRLTVV.

This chain connects TRBV6-6 to TRBJ2-1, with D hard to call. Germline loops: CDR1 MNHNY, CDR2 SVGAGI (reference sequence). CDR3 size: 12 residues. V was cut by 4 bases and J by 5 bases, with 6 bases left in between. The CDR3 loop reads CASSSSNNEQFF. The CDR3 nucleotides read TGTGCCAGCAGTTCGTCCAACAATGAGCAGTTCTTC.

The J gene is TRBJ2-1, the V gene TRBV15, with D possibly matching TRBD1 (5 bases). Trimming removed 3 bases at V and 7 bases at J, with 13 bases between. CDR1 is LNHNV and CDR2 is YYDKDF in the germline V gene (reference sequence). The CDR3 sequence is 14 residues long. The chain's CDR3 is CATSSGRGRNEQFF. The DNA of the CDR3 is TGTGCCACCAGCAGTGGTAGGGGCCGAAATGAGCAGTTCTTC.

This clone appeared once. The chain recombines TRBV5-1 with TRBJ2-5; TRBD2 might be the D (7 bases). The V gene's germline CDR1 is SGHRS and CDR2 YFSETQ. This CDR3 comprises 15 residues. Trimming stripped 0 bases from V and 5 bases from J, with 14 bases between. CDR3 loop: CASSLEGGPGETQYF. The CDR3 bases are TGCGCCAGCAGCTTGGAGGGGGGGCCGGGTGAGACCCAGTACTTC.

V is TRBV7-9 and J is TRBJ2-3, with 8 positions matching TRBD2. The CDR3 is made up of 15 amino acids. The V gene end was trimmed by 8 bases and the J gene end by 1 base; junction bases not matched to a gene: 8. From germline, CDR1 is SEHNR and CDR2 FQNEAQ (reference sequence). The CDR3 DNA is TGTGCCAGCTACTTCCGGGGGGGCGGCACAGATACGCAGTATTTT. Translated, it gives CASYFRGGGTDTQYF.

The count of this clone is one. DNA of the CDR3: TGTGCCACCAGCAGAGTCCACTACGAGCAGTACTTC. This sequence encodes CATSRVHYEQYF. The chain uses TRBV15 and TRBJ2-7; no clear D. Trimming removed 1 base at V and 3 bases at J, with 4 bases between. Germline V lookup: CDR1 LNHNV, CDR2 YYDKDF (reference sequence). This CDR3 is built from 12 residues. Complete variable domain (other parts from reference TRBV15 and TRBJ2-7): DAMVIQNPRYQVTQFGKPVTLSCSQTLNHNVMYWYQQKSSQAPKLLFHYYDKDFNNEADTPDNFQSRRPNTSFCFLDIRSPGLGDTAMYLCATSRVHYEQYFGPGTRLTVT.

The chain recombines TRBV30 with TRBJ2-3, with D possibly being TRBD1 (6 bases). Germline-derived CDR1 and CDR2 are GTSNPN and SVGIG (reference sequence). V gave up 5 bases and J gave up 1 base, with 13 bases separating them. This CDR3 has 14 residues. The CDR3 spells CAWAQGSGTDTQYF. The CDR3 region has the DNA TGTGCCTGGGCTCAGGGGTCCGGCACAGATACGCAGTATTTT.

The CDR3 spells CASSLEGINSYEQYF. Here the CDR3 DNA reads TGTGCCAGCAGCCTCGAGGGAATTAACTCCTACGAGCAGTACTTC. The chain joins TRBV13 to TRBJ2-7; maybe TRBD2 (5 bases). V lost 5 bases and J 0 bases, leaving 14 bases between the germline ends. The CDR3 loop spans 15 amino acids. CDR1 PRHDT and CDR2 FYEKMQ come from the germline V gene (reference sequence).

This sequence joins TRBV6-5 and TRBJ1-2, with 10 bases matching TRBD1. V trimming: 5 bases; J trimming: 6 bases; junction bases outside the gene matches: 9. Germline V CDR1 and CDR2: MNHEY, SVGAGI. The CDR3 loop spans 15 amino acids. CDR3 amino acids: CASSLRQGANNGYTF. The DNA of the CDR3 is TGTGCCAGCAGTCTAAGACAGGGGGCAAACAATGGCTACACCTTC.

This chain uses TRBV5-4 with TRBJ2-5; tentatively, D is TRBD2 (7 bases). This CDR3 is 14 amino acids long. Deletions cut 4 bases from V and 1 base from J, with 11 bases between. The germline V gene has CDR1 SGHNT and CDR2 YYREEE (reference sequence). The CDR3 protein is CASSPRGAQETQYF. The CDR3 nucleotides read TGTGCCAGCAGCCCCCGGGGGGCCCAAGAGACCCAGTACTTC.

This rearrangement joins TRBV6-1 to TRBJ2-3; D gene unclear. The CDR3 contains 14 residues. From germline, CDR1 is MNHNS and CDR2 SASEGT. Between the trimmed V and J ends, which lost 8 bases and 3 bases, there was a span of 15 bases. CDR3 coding DNA: TGTGCCAGCGGGGTCGGTGGTGGGACAGATACGCAGTATTTT. Protein: CASGVGGGTDTQYF.

The chain joins TRBV7-3 to TRBJ2-1; the match to TRBD2 covers 9 bases. V dropped 5 bases and J dropped 8; count of bases not matched to a gene: 10. The CDR3 is 15 residues long. Germline CDR1 and CDR2: SGHTA and FQGTGA. CDR3 loop: CASSLNGLAIDEQFF. Written as DNA, the CDR3 is TGTGCCAGCAGCCTAAACGGACTAGCGATCGATGAGCAGTTCTTC.

J is TRBJ1-1 and V is TRBV29-1, with D uncertain. Deletions cut 5 bases from V and 10 bases from J, with 20 bases between. This CDR3 contains 13 residues. Germline CDR1 SQVTM, CDR2 ANQGSEA. The CDR3 sequence: CSVSGTGRLGAFF. In nucleotides, the CDR3 is TGCAGCGTTTCGGGAACGGGCCGGTTGGGAGCTTTCTTT.

The chain carries TRBV6-1 and TRBJ1-6; D gene ambiguous. Trimming took off 4 bases at V and 4 bases at J, with 14 bases between the two ends. Looked up from germline, CDR1 is MNHNS and CDR2 is SASEGT. This CDR3 spans 16 amino acids. The CDR3 reads CASSVYQEDYNSPLHF. Written as DNA, the CDR3 is TGTGCCAGCAGTGTATACCAGGAGGATTATAATTCACCCCTCCACTTT.

DNA of the CDR3: TGTGCCAGCAGCGCAAACAGGGGGTTGGAAGCTTTCTTT. It codes for CASSANRGLEAFF. V and J are TRBV6-1 and TRBJ1-1; 8 nucleotides agree with TRBD1. The germline CDR1 and CDR2 sequences are MNHNS and SASEGT. V lost 6 bases to trimming and J lost 8 bases; unmatched junction nucleotides: 8. The CDR3 totals 13 residues.

The genes are TRBV6-5 and TRBJ1-4; D gene uncertain. This CDR3 comprises 14 residues. In germline, CDR1 is MNHEY, CDR2 SVGAGI. V was clipped by 2 bases and J by 8 bases, with 12 bases between them. The CDR3, as DNA: TGTGCCAGCAGTTACAGCATCGGAGGGGAAAAACTGTTTTTT. The encoded protein is CASSYSIGGEKLFF.

The chain carries TRBV6-6 and TRBJ2-5; D gene uncertain. The V and J ends lost 0 bases and 4 bases respectively, with 3 bases between them. This CDR3 is 12 amino acids long. The germline V gene has CDR1 MNHNY and CDR2 SVGAGI (reference sequence). Here the CDR3 DNA reads TGTGCCAGCAGTTACTCTACAGAGACCCAGTACTTC. The encoded protein is CASSYSTETQYF.

CDR3 region: CASSLAGVSYEQYF. The CDR3 DNA follows: TGCGCCAGCAGCTTGGCCGGGGTTTCCTACGAGCAGTACTTC. The chain couples TRBV5-1 to TRBJ2-7, with D possibly matching TRBD2 (5 bases). From germline, CDR1 is SGHRS and CDR2 YFSETQ. The CDR3 runs 14 residues. V shed 0 bases and J shed 1 base, with 8 bases lying between them.

This clone was detected only a few times. This chain uses TRBV4-1 with TRBJ1-6, with TRBD1 matching 7 bases. Germline CDR1 is MGHRA and CDR2 is YSYEKL. V trimming: 3 bases; J trimming: 4 bases; junction bases outside the gene matches: 3. CDR3 length: 15 residues. Here the CDR3 DNA reads TGCGCCAGCAGCCAGTGGACAGGATATAATTCACCCCTCCACTTT. This gives the protein CASSQWTGYNSPLHF.

The gene calls are TRBV5-4 and TRBJ2-7; 10 nucleotides match TRBD1. The CDR3 is made up of 15 amino acids. J lost 1 base, V lost 3 bases, and 4 bases had no gene match. CDR1 is SGHNT and CDR2 is YYREEE in the germline V gene (reference sequence). The CDR3: CASSSGTGDSYEQYF. In DNA, the CDR3 is TGTGCCAGCAGCTCCGGGACAGGGGATTCCTACGAGCAGTACTTC.